This passage covers 14 T cell receptor beta chains from one sample sequenced in a study of cytomegalovirus exposure and HLA in healthy donors. Use of 60 Vbeta and 13 Jbeta primers characterized the PCR. Here immunoSEQ multiplex PCR was the method, and the copy in TCRdb shows in-frame clones only, minus some. The sample holds 150,000 to 200,000 clones; around 81% are singletons and the top ten take around 1.9%. Specimen: PBMCs. The receptors stem from a man between 18 and 35 years old in good health and CMV-seronegative.

V usage is TRBV2 and J usage is TRBJ2-2; D remains unclear. This CDR3 comprises 15 residues. The germline gives CDR1 SNHLY, CDR2 FYNNEI. Trimming shortened V by 2 bases and J by 0 bases, and 7 bases separated the two germline ends. The CDR3 DNA follows: TGTGCCAGCAGTGAATCGGTAGCGAACACCGGGGAGCTGTTTTTT. Amino acids: CASSESVANTGELFF.

V usage is TRBV18 and J usage is TRBJ2-1; D is perhaps TRBD2 (6 bases). The length of the CDR3 is 16 residues. The V end was cut by 2 bases, the J end by 0 bases, with 11 bases between. Germline V CDR1 and CDR2: KGHSH, LQKENI. This chain's CDR3 is CASSPWGVNSYNEQFF. DNA for the CDR3: TGTGCCAGCTCACCATGGGGGGTAAACTCCTACAATGAGCAGTTCTTC.

The chain employs TRBV14 and TRBJ2-7; tentatively, D is TRBD1 (6 bases). The CDR3 totals 12 residues. In germline, CDR1 is SGHDN, CDR2 FVKESK. The V end lost 4 bases, the J end lost 3 bases, and 7 bases lay between the germline ends. Written as DNA, the CDR3 is TGTGCCAGCAGCCCACAGGGCTACGAGCAGTACTTC. Its translation: CASSPQGYEQYF. Complete variable domain (other parts from reference TRBV14 and TRBJ2-7): EAGVTQFPSHSVIEKGQTVTLRCDPISGHDNLYWYRRVMGKEIKFLLHFVKESKQDESGMPNNRFLAERTGGTYSTLKVQPAELEDSGVYFCASSPQGYEQYFGPGTRLTVT.

This rearrangement joins TRBV18 to TRBJ1-5; TRBD1 is a possible D gene (5 bases). Per germline, CDR1 KGHSH and CDR2 LQKENI. CDR3 size: 16 residues. Trimming took off 1 base at V and 5 bases at J, with 15 bases between the two ends. This CDR3 is CASSPRAGSLDQPQHF. In DNA form, the CDR3 reads TGTGCCAGCTCACCACGCGCAGGGTCCCTCGATCAGCCCCAGCATTTT.

The V gene is TRBV6-6, the J gene TRBJ1-1, with TRBD1 matching over 10 bases. CDR1 and CDR2 from the germline V gene are MNHNY and SVGAGI (reference sequence). Trimming took 6 bases from V and 3 from J; bases not matched to a gene: 4. This CDR3 comprises 14 residues. In DNA form, the CDR3 reads TGTGCCAGCAGATGGACAGGGGGAGACACTGAAGCTTTCTTT. Its protein product is CASRWTGGDTEAFF.

V usage is TRBV27 and J usage is TRBJ2-3; 16 positions agree with TRBD2. V lost 3 bases and J lost 5; bases outside the gene matches: 11. The CDR3 is 19 amino acids. Germline V gene lookup returns CDR1 MNHEY and CDR2 SMNVEV (reference sequence). CDR3 DNA: TGTGCCAGCAGTTTTTCGGGACTAGCGGGGGGGCCAGGTGGAGATACGCAGTATTTT. Translating gives CASSFSGLAGGPGGDTQYF.

The rearrangement joins TRBV4-2 to TRBJ2-7; D perhaps matches TRBD2 (6 bases). Trimming removed 1 base at V and 4 bases at J, with 8 bases between. Germline loops: CDR1 LGHNA, CDR2 YNFKEQ. The CDR3 spans 13 residues. This CDR3 is CASSQGGLYEQYF. The CDR3 DNA reads as TGTGCCAGCAGCCAAGGGGGACTTTACGAGCAGTACTTC.

The chain has TRBV5-6 and TRBJ2-7, with a weak D call TRBD1 (5 bases). V dropped 2 bases and J dropped 4 bases, with 16 bases sitting between them. CDR1 SGHDT and CDR2 YYEEEE come from the germline V gene. The CDR3 sequence is 15 residues long. This chain's CDR3 is CASSFRYRRIYEQYF. The CDR3 bases are TGTGCCAGCAGCTTCCGTTACAGGCGAATATACGAGCAGTACTTC.

V gene TRBV6-5 combines with J gene TRBJ1-1; the match to TRBD1 covers 11 bases. Germline V gene lookup returns CDR1 MNHEY and CDR2 SVGAGI. J lost 7 bases, V lost 6 bases, and 10 bases had no gene match. The CDR3 covers 15 residues. The CDR3 bases are TGTGCCAGCAGAGCCGGGACAGGGGGAGGGGGTGAAGCTTTCTTT. Amino acids: CASRAGTGGGGEAFF.

The V and J genes are TRBV5-5 and TRBJ2-7; 12 bases are shared with TRBD2. Germline CDR1 reads SGHKS; CDR2 reads YYEKEE (reference sequence). V was pared by 4 bases and J by 5 bases, with 7 bases of the junction left unmatched. The CDR3 consists of 15 residues. In nucleotides, the CDR3 is TGTGCCAGCAGCCCTCGACTAGCGGGAGTTCACGAGCAGTACTTC. Translated: CASSPRLAGVHEQYF.

Only one count was recorded for this clone. The chain is built from TRBV19 and TRBJ1-2, with a tentative D call TRBD1 (6 bases). Germline CDR1 is LNHDA and CDR2 is SQIVND (reference sequence). Trimming removed 6 bases from V and 3 bases from J, with 23 bases in between. The CDR3 totals 17 residues. CDR3 region: CASRRQDSWVMDYGYTF. The DNA of the CDR3 is TGTGCCAGTAGGAGACAGGATAGCTGGGTCATGGACTATGGCTACACCTTC.

The V gene is TRBV7-9, the J gene TRBJ2-4, with a weak D call TRBD1 (7 bases). Germline CDR1 SEHNR, CDR2 FQNEAQ (reference sequence). The V gene lost 8 bases and the J gene lost 2 bases, with 22 bases spanning the gap. CDR3 size: 17 residues. The CDR3 sequence is CASSGTNRGLSKNIQYF. DNA of the CDR3: TGTGCCAGCTCCGGGACGAACAGGGGACTTTCCAAAAACATTCAGTACTTC. The variable domain in full, with the rest retrieved from reference TRBV7-9 and TRBJ2-4, is DTGVSQNPRHKITKRGQNVTFRCDPISEHNRLYWYRQTLGQGPEFLTYFQNEAQLEKSRLLSDRFSAERPKGSFSTLEIQRTEQGDSAMYLCASSGTNRGLSKNIQYFGAGTRLSVL.

This chain links TRBV18 with TRBJ1-2; tentative D call: TRBD1 (5 bases). The ends were cut back, 2 bases at V and 0 bases at J, with 16 bases in the middle. Germline V CDR1 and CDR2: KGHSH, LQKENI. This CDR3 has 17 amino acids. The CDR3 bases are TGTGCCAGCTCACCAATTGTGCCCCAAGGGGCTAACTATGGCTACACCTTC. This translates into CASSPIVPQGANYGYTF.

The chain recombines TRBV27 with TRBJ2-2, with D uncertain. V was trimmed by 5 bases and J by 5 bases, leaving 6 bases between them. The CDR3 has 12 residues. Germline V gives CDR1 MNHEY, CDR2 SMNVEV (reference sequence). The CDR3 DNA follows: TGTGCCAGCAGTCCTGTAACCGGGGAGCTGTTTTTT. Protein: CASSPVTGELFF.